This T cell receptor (beta chain) was found in a study of T cell changes during pregnancy in multiple sclerosis. V lost 2 bases, J lost 7 bases, and 4 bases stayed unmatched. Germline lookup yields CDR1 KGHSH and CDR2 LQKENI. This CDR3 contains 15 residues. The data were produced by immunoSEQ multiplex PCR, yet TCRdb's version contains in-frame clones alone and is incomplete. Of about 40,000 clones listed, about 90% are singletons. V usage is TRBV18 and J usage is TRBJ2-1; 11 bases agree with TRBD2. This material consisted of CD4+ T cells from peripheral blood mononuclear cells, taken in the third trimester of pregnancy. The TCR was taken from a female donor in good health, enrolled as a control in a pregnancy study. The CDR3: CASSPGSGRVNEQFF. The CDR3 bases are TGTGCCAGCTCACCAGGTAGCGGGAGGGTTAATGAGCAGTTCTTC.